This T cell receptor (beta chain) was identified in a study of early T cells in non-severe SARS-CoV-2 infection. Across the whole study: Alpha and beta chains were unpaired, from unsorted whole-blood bulk RNA. Study-level results: VDJdb matches were skewed toward anti-spike CD8 T cell responses.

Germline trimming cut 5 bases from V and 10 bases from J; bases unmatched to any gene: 11. Germline loops: CDR1 SGHRS, CDR2 YFSETQ. The CDR3 has 15 amino acids. In the library, individual cDNA molecules carried attached unique molecular identifiers. TCRdb re-analysed the 5' RACE reads in MiXCR, keeping a single row per CDR3 protein. The table has roughly 100,000 distinct CDR3 sequences, under 15% seen once. With respect to this clonotype: Its antigen is not identified.

The chain combines TRBV5-1 with TRBJ1-6; TRBD1 matches 8 bases. This sequence was found in an adult who was a healthcare worker with PCR-confirmed SARS-CoV-2 infection or an uninfected control (not recorded which). What was sequenced was whole blood. The CDR3 nucleotides read TGCGCCAGCAGGGTGGACCAGGGGGCAGGGTCACCCCTCCACTTT. It encodes CASRVDQGAGSPLHF.